Listed here are 17 T cell receptor beta chains from one sample, sequenced in a study of identical twins. TCRdb redid the calling of the 5' RACE reads with MiXCR, one entry per CDR3 protein. Counted here are hundreds of thousands of distinct CDR3 sequences, around 20% occurring once; the ten biggest clones make up over 4%. This same sample was also taken into another study, of T cells expressing NK-cell markers.

Sequencing was carried out using PBMCs. The source of these receptors is a woman between 18 and 30 years old in good health.

This clonotype has a handful of counts. The J gene is TRBJ1-2, the V gene TRBV9; 10 bases align to TRBD1. Trimming removed 5 bases from V and 6 bases from J; junction bases left unmatched: 13. Germline CDR1 is SGDLS and CDR2 is YYNGEE. The CDR3 runs 16 residues. This CDR3 is CASSASRDRGSNGYTF. The CDR3 DNA reads as TGTGCCAGCAGTGCCTCCCGGGACAGGGGATCCAATGGCTACACCTTC.

The chain joins TRBV12-3 or TRBV12-4 to TRBJ2-1; TRBD1 or TRBD2 may be the D gene (5 bases each). V was cut by 7 bases and J by 15 bases, with 22 bases left in between. The CDR3 contains 13 residues. The CDR3 loop reads CASTTDHIYGGFF. In nucleotides, the CDR3 is TGTGCCAGCACCACGGACCACATCTATGGGGGGTTCTTC.

This clonotype was detected only a few times. The chain employs TRBV6-1 and TRBJ2-3, with D uncertain. V lost 6 bases to trimming and J lost 4 bases, with 14 bases between them. In germline, CDR1 is MNHNS, CDR2 SASEGT. This CDR3 spans 14 amino acids. The CDR3 bases are TGTGCCAGCAGGAGGCTAGTGAGTTCAGATACGCAGTATTTT. Protein product: CASRRLVSSDTQYF.

This clonotype has only a few counts. In DNA form, the CDR3 reads TGTGCCAGCAGTTCCCCTATAGCGGGGGAGGGTAATGAGCAGTTCTTC. The encoded protein is CASSSPIAGEGNEQFF. The rearrangement joins TRBV12-3 or TRBV12-4 to TRBJ2-1; TRBD2 agrees at 9 bases. J gave up 7 bases and V 4 bases, and 11 bases lay outside the gene matches. This CDR3 contains 16 residues.

The V and J genes are TRBV29-1 and TRBJ2-1, with 14 bases aligning to TRBD2. The germline gives CDR1 SQVTM, CDR2 ANQGSEA. The CDR3 loop spans 14 amino acids. V shed 4 bases and J 8 bases; nucleotides not matched to a gene: 4. CDR3 in amino acids: CSVGLAGGLDEQFF. DNA of the CDR3: TGCAGCGTTGGACTAGCGGGGGGGTTGGATGAGCAGTTCTTC.

This clonotype has a handful of counts. This chain links TRBV29-1 with TRBJ2-2; D may be TRBD2 (5 bases). Trimming took 3 bases from V and 8 from J, leaving 10 bases between them. CDR1 and CDR2 from the germline V gene are SQVTM and ANQGSEA. The CDR3 is 12 residues long. CDR3 nucleotides: TGCAGCGTTGAGTCGGGAACGGGGGAGCTGTTTTTT. It codes for CSVESGTGELFF.

This clonotype was counted between two and nine times. This sequence joins TRBV5-1 and TRBJ2-1, with 15 bases identical to TRBD2. J was trimmed by 2 bases and V by 4 bases; bases with no gene match: 7. Germline loops: CDR1 SGHRS, CDR2 YFSETQ. This CDR3 has 18 residues. The CDR3 DNA reads TGCGCCAGCAGCACCAGGACTAGCGGGGGGGATCCCTACAATGAGCAGTTCTTC. Its translation: CASSTRTSGGDPYNEQFF.

This clonotype was recorded at least ten times. V usage is TRBV28 and J usage is TRBJ1-6; 8 bases fit TRBD1. Germline CDR1 and CDR2: MDHEN and SYDVKM. The CDR3 has 13 amino acids. Trimming at V came to 10 bases and at J to 6 bases, leaving 5 bases not matched to a gene. CDR3 in amino acids: CAIRTGSNSPLHF. The CDR3 bases are TGTGCCATCCGGACAGGGAGTAATTCACCCCTCCACTTT.

This sequence joins TRBV28 and TRBJ1-2, with D unclear. Germline CDR1 is MDHEN and CDR2 is SYDVKM. The V end was cut by 7 bases, the J end by 4 bases, with 7 bases between. This CDR3 comprises 11 residues. The CDR3 DNA is TGTGCCAGCAATTCGGTCTATGGCTACACCTTC. Its translation is CASNSVYGYTF.

This clonotype was counted only a few times. CDR3 coding DNA: TGTGCCAGCAGTAGACTAGCTGCTAGCTCCTACAATGAGCAGTTCTTC. Translated, it gives CASSRLAASSYNEQFF. The chain joins TRBV6-2 or TRBV6-3 to TRBJ2-1; 7 positions match TRBD2. CDR3 length: 16 amino acids. Trimming at V came to 5 bases and at J to 0 bases, leaving 7 bases not matched to a gene. CDR1 and CDR2 (germline): MNHEY, SVGEGT.

The chain recombines TRBV6-5 with TRBJ2-6; no reliable D call. Trimming removed 0 bases at V and 3 bases at J, with 3 bases between. The germline CDR1 and CDR2 sequences are MNHEY and SVGAGI. The CDR3 runs to 14 residues. The CDR3 nucleotides are TGTGCCAGCAGTTACTCGTTTGGGGCCAACGTCCTGACTTTC. Protein product: CASSYSFGANVLTF.

This clonotype was observed many times. The chain employs TRBV20-1 and TRBJ2-1; D is possibly TRBD1 or TRBD2 (6 bases each). Per the germline V gene, CDR1 is DFQATT and CDR2 is SNEGSKA (reference sequence). V was trimmed by 0 bases and J by 7 bases, leaving 19 bases between them. This CDR3 spans 16 amino acids. The CDR3 nucleotides read TGCAGTGCTAGAGATAGGGGTAGCCAGGGGAGGAATGAGCAGTTCTTC. This sequence encodes CSARDRGSQGRNEQFF.

This clonotype came up a few times. V is TRBV20-1 and J is TRBJ2-1; TRBD2 is a possible D gene (5 bases). CDR3 length: 12 residues. Germline assignment: CDR1 DFQATT and CDR2 SNEGSKA (reference sequence). Between the trimmed V and J ends, which lost 3 bases and 7 bases, there was a span of 10 bases. Here the CDR3 DNA reads TGCAGTGCTAGCGGACTCGTTAATGAGCAGTTCTTC. This gives the protein CSASGLVNEQFF.

V gene TRBV2 combines with J gene TRBJ2-3; tentative D call: TRBD2 (5 bases). This CDR3 region has 13 residues. Germline V gives CDR1 SNHLY, CDR2 FYNNEI. Between the trimmed V and J ends, which lost 4 bases and 5 bases, there was a span of 10 bases. The DNA of the CDR3 is TGTGCCAGCAGTGGGGAGATGAGAGATACGCAGTATTTT. Translated, it gives CASSGEMRDTQYF.

The table lists this clonotype with a few counts. The chain combines TRBV7-2 with TRBJ2-3; TRBD2 is a possible D gene (5 bases). Germline CDR1 reads SGHTA; CDR2 reads FQGNSA. This CDR3 spans 16 amino acids. With 2 bases removed from V and 10 bases from J, the gap between germline ends came to 22 bases. The CDR3 is CASSLWLGSRVESQYF. The CDR3 nucleotides read TGTGCCAGCAGCTTATGGTTGGGGAGTAGGGTTGAGTCGCAGTATTTT.

V and J are TRBV12-3 or TRBV12-4 and TRBJ2-3; a possible D gene is TRBD2 (6 bases). The CDR3 length is 14 residues. The V and J ends lost 3 bases and 2 bases respectively, with 9 bases between them. The CDR3 reads CASSFSGITDTQYF. CDR3 DNA: TGTGCCAGCAGTTTTAGCGGAATCACAGATACGCAGTATTTT.

The rearrangement links TRBV11-2 to TRBJ2-3; 9 nucleotides match TRBD2. CDR1 is SGHAT, CDR2 FQNNGV, per germline. J was trimmed by 2 bases and V by 4 bases; bases with no gene match: 7. The CDR3 has 16 residues. In DNA, the CDR3 is TGTGCCAGCAGCTCGCGACTAGCGGCCACCACAGATACGCAGTATTTT. Its protein is CASSSRLAATTDTQYF.